These T cell receptor beta chains were read from a single sample in a study of Graves' ophthalmopathy and Graves' hyperthyroidism. One entry per CDR3 protein, called by TCRdb with MiXCR from the multiplex PCR reads. This sample has 600,000 to 950,000 distinct CDR3 sequences, with roughly 40% found just once. The sequenced material came from peripheral blood. The source of these receptors is an adult man with Graves' ophthalmopathy. The conserved cysteine and the conserved F or W are not part of the CDR3 here. Size is omitted from some rows. Given values are once, few, many or a class for expanded clones.

CDR3aa: ASSVLTKGREQY
j_gene: TRBJ2-7
len: 12
v_gene: TRBV10-3
abundance: .

CDR3aa: SASRVGSTEAF
j_gene: TRBJ1-1
len: 11
v_gene: TRBV20-1
abundance: few

CDR3aa: SAASRGGAADEQY
j_gene: TRBJ2-7
len: 13
v_gene: TRBV20-1
abundance: .

CDR3aa: ASATTGGRDQPQH
j_gene: TRBJ1-5
len: 13
v_gene: TRBV25-1
abundance: .

CDR3aa: ASSSHRRDRGNVDYGYT
j_gene: TRBJ1-2
len: 17
v_gene: TRBV19
abundance: .

CDR3aa: ASSSLRGQPQH
j_gene: TRBJ1-5
len: 11
v_gene: TRBV5-6
abundance: .

CDR3aa: ASSLAHSYETAI
j_gene: TRBJ2-7
len: 12
v_gene: TRBV7-2
abundance: .

CDR3aa: SARSWGTYEQY
j_gene: TRBJ2-7
len: 11
v_gene: TRBV20-1
abundance: many

CDR3aa: ASGITPSGGPGNTIY
j_gene: TRBJ1-3
len: 15
v_gene: TRBV12-5
abundance: .

CDR3aa: ASSLLRNTGELF
j_gene: TRBJ2-2
len: 12
v_gene: TRBV7-2
abundance: many

CDR3aa: ASSAADGETQY
j_gene: TRBJ2-5
len: 11
v_gene: TRBV7-9
abundance: many

CDR3aa: ASSEASQGYEKLF
j_gene: TRBJ1-4
len: 13
v_gene: TRBV2
abundance: .

CDR3aa: ASSSGQGHTEAF
j_gene: TRBJ1-1
len: 12
v_gene: TRBV2
abundance: .

CDR3aa: ASSFVGQHNSYEQY
j_gene: TRBJ2-7
len: 14
v_gene: TRBV5-5
abundance: few

CDR3aa: ASSESLVSFNSPLH
j_gene: TRBJ1-6
len: 14
v_gene: TRBV2
abundance: many

CDR3aa: SVWDITGYT
j_gene: TRBJ1-2
len: 9
v_gene: TRBV29-1
abundance: .

CDR3aa: ASSLVFGTEAF
j_gene: TRBJ1-1
len: 11
v_gene: TRBV7-9
abundance: many

CDR3aa: ASSPETGFEQY
j_gene: TRBJ2-7
len: 11
v_gene: TRBV7-4
abundance: .